The present T cell receptor beta chain was sequenced within a study of T cells in Graves' hyperthyroidism and ophthalmopathy. Amplification of TCR beta CDR3 regions used RNA as the template. In the first-round RT-PCR of the TCR CDR3, the HTBI primer set was used. TCRdb reprocessed the multiplex PCR reads with MiXCR, giving one entry per CDR3 protein. This sample yields hundreds of thousands of distinct CDR3 sequences, of which 16% are seen a single time; 15% to 20% belongs to the top ten. Hyperthyroidism of Graves' type that showed no ophthalmopathy progression within 18 months was stable. The CDR3 runs 14 residues. The J segment lost 5 bases and the V segment lost 3 bases, leaving 5 bases of the junction unmatched. Per the germline V gene, CDR1 is KGHDR and CDR2 is SFDVKD.

The V and J genes are TRBV24-1 and TRBJ2-5, with TRBD2 matching 7 bases. Sequencing was done on a sample of blood. The receptor comes from a woman between 18 and 29 years old with Graves' hyperthyroidism. CDR3 amino acids: CATSDQRGRETQYF. CDR3 DNA sequence: TGTGCCACCAGTGATCAGCGGGGCCGGGAGACCCAGTACTTC.